These 25 T cell receptor beta chains were sequenced from one sample in a study of T-cell reconstitution after alpha-beta-depleted transplantation in children. Library preparation (for TCRbeta) was performed with unique molecular identifiers. Each CDR3 protein is one row after TCRdb ran MiXCR on the PCR reads. The sample shows 450,000 to 600,000 distinct CDR3 sequences, approximately 16% of them seen only once. The sequencing used PBMCs from the stem cell graft donor, collected from the stem cell graft. These receptors were taken from a human donor who donated a stem cell graft to a child with acute lymphoblastic leukemia.

In its sample, this clonotype was seen a few times. V is TRBV5-1 and J is TRBJ2-1, with TRBD2 matching over 7 bases. The CDR3 is 17 residues long. The germline V gene encodes CDR1 SGHRS and CDR2 YFSETQ. Germline trimming cut 0 bases from V and 0 bases from J; bases unmatched to any gene: 6. CDR3 nucleotides: TGCGCCAGCAGCTTGGTACTCGGGGGGAGCTCCTACAATGAGCAGTTCTTC. Its protein product is CASSLVLGGSSYNEQFF.

This clonotype was found many times. V gene TRBV27 combines with J gene TRBJ1-5, with D unclear. CDR1 and CDR2 (germline): MNHEY, SMNVEV (reference sequence). This CDR3 has 13 amino acids. V was clipped by 3 bases and J by 2 bases, with 5 bases between them. The CDR3 nucleotides read TGTGCCAGCAGTTTTTCGGGCAATCAGCCCCAGCATTTT. Its protein is CASSFSGNQPQHF.

The chain employs TRBV5-6 and TRBJ1-1; D may be TRBD1 (6 bases). The CDR3 extends over 15 amino acids. Germline CDR1 and CDR2: SGHDT and YYEEEE. V lost 3 bases and J lost 6, with 18 bases in between. The CDR3 protein is CASSSEGAEGAEAFF. The CDR3 DNA follows: TGTGCCAGCAGCTCGGAGGGCGCCGAGGGGGCTGAAGCTTTCTTT.

In this sample, this clonotype turned up a few times. V usage is TRBV15 and J usage is TRBJ2-2; 8 bases align to TRBD1. CDR1 is LNHNV, CDR2 YYDKDF, per germline (reference sequence). CDR3 length: 17 amino acids. V was clipped by 0 bases and J by 4 bases; unmatched bases: 7. The CDR3 DNA is TGTGCCACCAGCAGAGATCCAGGACAGGGATTCACCGGGGAGCTGTTTTTT. It specifies CATSRDPGQGFTGELFF.

This clonotype was picked up a small number of times. Mismatch with germline at one junction end may stem from a read error. The chain couples TRBV5-1 to TRBJ2-2; D not resolved. Germline loops: CDR1 SGHRS, CDR2 YFSETQ. This CDR3 spans 15 amino acids. The chain's CDR3 is CTSSLVKPGTGELFF. In DNA form, the CDR3 reads TGCACCAGCAGCTTGGTGAAACCGGGCACCGGGGAGCTGTTTTTT.

The chain has TRBV5-6 and TRBJ2-1; TRBD2 matches at 7 bases. Germline assignment: CDR1 SGHDT and CDR2 YYEEEE. This CDR3 region has 16 residues. V shed 1 base, J shed 9 bases, and the junction held 13 bases outside the gene matches. This CDR3 is CASSLLGGRFWGEQFF. The CDR3 DNA reads TGTGCCAGCAGCTTGCTTGGCGGGAGATTTTGGGGTGAGCAGTTCTTC.

A few counts support this clonotype. The gene calls are TRBV20-1 and TRBJ1-2, with TRBD1 matching over 10 bases. Trimming cost V 1 base and J 4 bases; bases outside gene matches: 15. The CDR3 covers 18 residues. Per the germline V gene, CDR1 is DFQATT and CDR2 is SNEGSKA (reference sequence). The chain's CDR3 is CSARGRTGGQGPGYGYTF. The CDR3 DNA sequence: TGCAGTGCTAGAGGCCGTACGGGGGGACAGGGGCCGGGCTATGGCTACACCTTC.

This clonotype was detected only a few times. This rearrangement joins TRBV7-2 to TRBJ2-1, with TRBD2 as a possible D gene (5 bases). CDR1 is SGHTA and CDR2 is FQGNSA in the germline V gene. The CDR3 runs to 15 residues. V was pared by 1 base and J by 6 bases, with 13 bases between. The CDR3 coding sequence is TGTGCCAGCAGCTTAGAGGGAATCCGGGGCAATGAGCAGTTCTTC. It yields the protein CASSLEGIRGNEQFF. The entire variable domain, with the rest obtained from reference TRBV7-2 and TRBJ2-1, is as follows: GAGVSQSPSNKVTEKGKDVELRCDPISGHTALYWYRQSLGQGLEFLIYFQGNSAPDKSGLPSDRFSAERTGGSVSTLTIQRTQQEDSAVYLCASSLEGIRGNEQFFGPGTRLTVL.

The genes are TRBV29-1 and TRBJ2-7, with D maybe TRBD1 (5 bases). V lost 5 bases to trimming and J lost 4 bases, with 15 bases between them. Germline CDR1 is SQVTM and CDR2 is ANQGSEA. The CDR3 is made up of 13 amino acids. DNA of the CDR3: TGCAGCGTTTCTCCCACGACAGCTTACGAGCAGTACTTC. Protein sequence: CSVSPTTAYEQYF.

The chain couples TRBV20-1 to TRBJ1-3; D ambiguous. V dropped 3 bases and J dropped 4 bases, with 16 bases sitting between them. Germline V gene lookup returns CDR1 DFQATT and CDR2 SNEGSKA (reference sequence). The CDR3 is 15 amino acids. For the CDR3, the DNA is TGCAGTGCTAGGGCGGGGTGGCAGTTCGGAAACACCATATATTTT. As protein: CSARAGWQFGNTIYF.

The V call is TRBV7-9, the J call TRBJ1-1; D gene ambiguous. Per the germline V gene, CDR1 is SEHNR and CDR2 is FQNEAQ (reference sequence). Between the trimmed V and J ends, which lost 3 bases and 6 bases, there was a span of 8 bases. This CDR3 has 12 amino acids. CDR3 sequence reads: CASSFPPPEAFF. In nucleotides, the CDR3 is TGTGCCAGCAGCTTCCCACCACCTGAAGCTTTCTTT.

There are a few counts of this clonotype. This chain joins TRBV20-1 and TRBJ2-1; 8 positions match TRBD1. With V trimmed by 6 bases and J by 6 bases, 16 bases remained unmatched. The length of the CDR3 is 16 residues. Looked up from germline, CDR1 is DFQATT and CDR2 is SNEGSKA (reference sequence). The CDR3 DNA reads TGCAGTGCAGGGGGGACCGGGACAGGAGTACCCAATGAGCAGTTCTTC. Translated: CSAGGTGTGVPNEQFF.

V is TRBV5-1 and J is TRBJ1-1; a weak D match, TRBD1 (6 bases). The CDR3 consists of 15 residues. In germline, CDR1 is SGHRS, CDR2 YFSETQ. The V end was cut by 0 bases, the J end by 4 bases, with 13 bases between. CDR3 DNA sequence: TGCGCCAGCAGCTTGGTTAGACAGGCAGGCACTGAAGCTTTCTTT. This gives the protein CASSLVRQAGTEAFF.

The chain combines TRBV5-1 with TRBJ2-2; 12 bases match TRBD2. Trimming took 4 bases from V and 7 from J; bases not matched to a gene: 5. CDR1 and CDR2 (germline): SGHRS, YFSETQ. The CDR3 is made up of 15 amino acids. This CDR3 reads CASSLTSGSFGELFF. In nucleotides, the CDR3 is TGCGCCAGCAGCCTGACTAGCGGGAGTTTCGGGGAGCTGTTTTTT. The entire variable domain, with the rest obtained from reference TRBV5-1 and TRBJ2-2, is as follows: KAGVTQTPRYLIKTRGQQVTLSCSPISGHRSVSWYQQTPGQGLQFLFEYFSETQRNKGNFPGRFSGRQFSNSRSEMNVSTLELGDSALYLCASSLTSGSFGELFFGEGSRLTVL.

This clonotype was detected only a few times. In DNA form, the CDR3 reads TGCAGTGCTAGGAGCGGGACAGGGGGCTTTGGCTACACCTTC. It yields the protein CSARSGTGGFGYTF. The chain uses TRBV20-1 and TRBJ1-2; 12 nucleotides agree with TRBD1. The germline V gene has CDR1 DFQATT and CDR2 SNEGSKA (reference sequence). The V segment lost 3 bases and the J segment 7 bases; nucleotides outside the gene matches: 6. This CDR3 region has 14 residues.

V usage is TRBV13 and J usage is TRBJ1-5; tentatively, D is TRBD1 (6 bases). The CDR3 is made up of 13 amino acids. Germline CDR1 PRHDT, CDR2 FYEKMQ (reference sequence). The V and J ends lost 6 bases and 6 bases respectively, with 12 bases between them. This CDR3 reads CASSRGQSQPQHF. CDR3 nucleotide sequence: TGTGCCAGCAGTCGAGGACAGTCTCAGCCCCAGCATTTT.

The chain carries TRBV14 and TRBJ2-1; D possibly corresponds to TRBD2 (5 bases). Germline loops: CDR1 SGHDN, CDR2 FVKESK. Between the trimmed V and J ends, which lost 5 bases and 8 bases, there was a span of 13 bases. This CDR3 has 13 amino acids. CDR3: CASSNNVGDEQFF. CDR3 bases: TGTGCCAGCAGCAATAATGTCGGGGATGAGCAGTTCTTC.

This clonotype came up a few times. The V gene is TRBV18, the J gene TRBJ2-1, with D perhaps matching TRBD1 (5 bases). CDR1 and CDR2 (germline): KGHSH, LQKENI. CDR3 size: 15 residues. The V and J ends lost 3 bases and 4 bases respectively, with 13 bases between them. As DNA, the CDR3 is TGTGCCAGCTCACCGATAGATGACAGTTACAATGAGCAGTTCTTC. Translated, it gives CASSPIDDSYNEQFF.

The chain joins TRBV12-3 or TRBV12-4 to TRBJ2-3; TRBD2 might be the D (6 bases). The V gene lost 6 bases and the J gene lost 1 base, with 14 bases spanning the gap. This CDR3 contains 15 residues. The CDR3 region has the DNA TGTGCCAGCAGGTCGGAGGCGGGACGCACAGATACGCAGTATTTT. Protein sequence: CASRSEAGRTDTQYF.

The rearrangement joins TRBV5-1 to TRBJ2-5, with unresolved D. Germline CDR1 reads SGHRS; CDR2 reads YFSETQ. V was trimmed by 4 bases and J by 0 bases, leaving 10 bases between them. The CDR3 has 14 amino acids. This CDR3 reads CASSADEYQETQYF. The DNA for the CDR3 is TGCGCCAGCAGCGCGGACGAATACCAAGAGACCCAGTACTTC.

The V and J genes are TRBV6-5 and TRBJ1-1; D gene ambiguous. Trimming pared 2 bases from V and 4 bases from J, leaving 8 bases between. CDR1 and CDR2 (germline): MNHEY, SVGAGI. CDR3 length: 13 residues. The CDR3 protein is CASSYRNPTEAFF. The CDR3 region has the DNA TGTGCCAGCAGTTACAGGAATCCCACTGAAGCTTTCTTT.

This clonotype has more than one count but fewer than ten. The chain employs TRBV9 and TRBJ1-4; 8 bases are a match to TRBD1. The CDR3 loop spans 15 amino acids. Germline lookup yields CDR1 SGDLS and CDR2 YYNGEE. The junction had 7 bases not matched to a gene; V was cut back by 3 bases and J by 6 bases. CDR3 region: CASSGSGGAYEKLFF. The CDR3 bases are TGTGCCAGCAGCGGGTCAGGGGGCGCTTATGAAAAACTGTTTTTT.

V and J are TRBV6-5 and TRBJ2-1; D perhaps matches TRBD2 (5 bases). In germline, CDR1 is MNHEY, CDR2 SVGAGI. This CDR3 region has 18 residues. Deletions cut 1 base from V and 0 bases from J, with 16 bases between. CDR3 sequence (DNA): TGTGCCAGCAGTTACTATTACAACGAGGGCCGCTCCTACAATGAGCAGTTCTTC. This translates into CASSYYYNEGRSYNEQFF.

In this sample, this clonotype turned up a few times. The rearrangement links TRBV4-1 to TRBJ2-1; D not resolved. Trimming removed 0 bases at V and 10 bases at J, with 7 bases between. The germline CDR1 and CDR2 sequences are MGHRA and YSYEKL. This CDR3 spans 12 amino acids. Here the CDR3 DNA reads TGCGCCAGCAGCCAAGACCCCAGGGAGCAGTTCTTC. Amino acids: CASSQDPREQFF.

V and J are TRBV5-5 and TRBJ1-3, with D hard to call. Looked up from germline, CDR1 is SGHKS and CDR2 is YYEKEE (reference sequence). Trimming took off 3 bases at V and 0 bases at J, with 10 bases between the two ends. The CDR3 spans 15 residues. CDR3 sequence (DNA): TGTGCCAGCAGCTCGACATCGAGCTCTGGAAACACCATATATTTT. Amino acids: CASSSTSSSGNTIYF.